The clone carrying this T cell receptor beta chain was detected only a few times. The data stem from a study of cytomegalovirus exposure and HLA in healthy donors. V gave up 5 bases and J gave up 2 bases; unmatched junction bases: 4. Germline CDR1 SEHNR, CDR2 FQNEAQ (reference sequence). This CDR3 region has 14 residues. PCR used 60 Vbeta primers and 13 Jbeta primers. The table came from immunoSEQ multiplex PCR; TCRdb's copy has only in-frame clones and leaves some out. The sample lists approximately 150,000 clones, about 80% occurring once. The gene calls are TRBV7-9 and TRBJ1-2, with 8 bases matching TRBD1. Source material: PBMCs. The TCR was taken from a man aged 35-49 years in good health and CMV-seronegative. The CDR3 DNA follows: TGTGCCAGCAGCCGAGGACAGGGAAACTATGGCTACACCTTC. Its translation is CASSRGQGNYGYTF.